These 25 T cell receptor beta chains share one sample of origin, sequenced in a study of CD8 T cells in ankylosing spondylitis. MiXCR was run by TCRdb on the 5' RACE reads, yielding one entry per CDR3 protein. The data contain around 250,000 distinct CDR3 sequences, over 8.5% of them singletons. The specimen was blood, either unsorted or a sorted T cell fraction (not recorded which). These receptors originate from a male donor with ankylosing spondylitis or in good health (not recorded which).

The sample holds many counts of this clonotype. The chain is built from TRBV19 and TRBJ2-2, with a possible D match to TRBD1 (5 bases). CDR3 length: 15 residues. Germline V gene lookup returns CDR1 LNHDA and CDR2 SQIVND (reference sequence). V was trimmed by 3 bases and J by 7 bases, leaving 15 bases between them. The CDR3 DNA is TGTGCCAGTAGTATTCTGTCGACAGCGAGCGGGGAGCTGTTTTTT. Translated, it gives CASSILSTASGELFF.

This clonotype was observed many times. V is TRBV20-1 and J is TRBJ2-3; 8 nucleotides align to TRBD1. The germline gives CDR1 DFQATT, CDR2 SNEGSKA (reference sequence). This CDR3 is 13 amino acids long. Trimming cost V 5 bases and J 3 bases; bases outside gene matches: 4. CDR3 loop: CSAPRQGTDTQYF. Written as DNA, the CDR3 is TGCAGTGCTCCTCGACAGGGGACAGATACGCAGTATTTT.

This clonotype was seen repeatedly, ten times or more. The chain uses TRBV12-3 or TRBV12-4 and TRBJ2-1, with a tentative D call TRBD1 (5 bases). Deletions cut 6 bases from V and 0 bases from J, with 15 bases between. The CDR3 spans 16 residues. The CDR3 nucleotides are TGTGCCAGCAGCCCCGCGACAGCCAGCTCCTACAATGAGCAGTTCTTC. This gives the protein CASSPATASSYNEQFF.

This clonotype has at least ten counts. The chain recombines TRBV5-1 with TRBJ1-2; D remains unclear. Looked up from germline, CDR1 is SGHRS and CDR2 is YFSETQ. V was shortened by 2 bases and J by 2 bases, with 13 bases between the two germline ends. The CDR3 covers 15 residues. The DNA for the CDR3 is TGCGCCAGCAGCTTTACCGGACTTGGGAACTATGGCTACACCTTC. Protein sequence: CASSFTGLGNYGYTF.

There are many counts of this clonotype. The gene calls are TRBV24-1 and TRBJ2-2, with TRBD2 matching 10 bases. CDR1 is KGHDR, CDR2 SFDVKD, per germline. J was trimmed by 4 bases and V by 7 bases; bases with no gene match: 2. The CDR3 has 14 residues. CDR3 in amino acids: CATSSGGGTGELFF. The CDR3 region has the DNA TGTGCCACCAGCAGCGGGGGGGGCACCGGGGAGCTGTTTTTT.

Notes on this clonotype: A much bigger clone sits one base away, suggesting this may be a read error. The rearrangement links TRBV29-1 to TRBJ2-1; D not resolved. CDR3 length: 11 amino acids. Germline V gene data show CDR1 as SQVTM and CDR2 as ANQGSEA. The CDR3 region is CSVFLGQEQSF. The CDR3 bases are TGCAGCGTTTTTCTGGGCCAAGAGCAGTCCTTC.

The V call is TRBV12-3 or TRBV12-4, the J call TRBJ2-3, with 9 bases fitting TRBD2. V shed 6 bases and J 2 bases; nucleotides not matched to a gene: 21. CDR3 length: 20 residues. CDR3: CASRRTGGDLAGHVTDTQYF. Here the CDR3 DNA reads TGTGCCAGCAGAAGGACAGGCGGAGACCTAGCGGGGCATGTCACAGATACGCAGTATTTT.

The sample holds a few counts of this clonotype. V gene TRBV7-3 combines with J gene TRBJ2-5; 9 bases map to TRBD1. Germline V gene sequence: CDR1 SGHTA, CDR2 FQGTGA. The CDR3 is 14 residues long. J gave up 5 bases and V 2 bases, and 3 bases lay outside the gene matches. The CDR3 spells CASSLSGQGETQYF. In DNA form, the CDR3 reads TGTGCCAGCAGCTTATCAGGACAGGGGGAGACCCAGTACTTC.

This clonotype was detected a few times. The gene calls are TRBV7-9 and TRBJ2-7, with 10 positions matching TRBD1. Germline loops: CDR1 SEHNR, CDR2 FQNEAQ (reference sequence). After removal of 5 bases from V and 3 bases from J, the junction contained 13 bases not matched to a gene. This CDR3 comprises 17 residues. CDR3 sequence reads: CASSQKGQGSGNYEQYF. CDR3 in DNA: TGTGCCAGCAGCCAGAAGGGACAGGGGTCGGGGAACTACGAGCAGTACTTC.

This clonotype has a count of ten or more. The chain carries TRBV3-1 and TRBJ2-1; no definite D call. The CDR3 runs 13 residues. CDR1 and CDR2 (germline): LGHDT, YNNKEL (reference sequence). V lost 4 bases and J lost 8, with 12 bases in between. This CDR3 reads CASSPPDFHEQFF. DNA of the CDR3: TGTGCCAGCAGCCCCCCGGATTTCCATGAGCAGTTCTTC.

The table lists this clonotype with many counts. CDR3 loop: CASSLHSAYEQYF. CDR3 nucleotides: TGCGCCAGCAGCTTGCACAGCGCCTACGAGCAGTACTTC. The chain joins TRBV5-1 to TRBJ2-7; D uncertain. The CDR3 totals 13 residues. V dropped 1 base and J dropped 2 bases, with 7 bases sitting between them. In germline, CDR1 is SGHRS, CDR2 YFSETQ.

Ten or more counts support this clonotype. V is TRBV20-1 and J is TRBJ1-2; 8 nucleotides agree with TRBD1. This CDR3 spans 15 amino acids. Germline lookup yields CDR1 DFQATT and CDR2 SNEGSKA (reference sequence). The V segment lost 2 bases and the J segment 0 bases; nucleotides outside the gene matches: 5. CDR3 nucleotide sequence: TGCAGTGCTAGACCAGGGGGCTCTCCTAACTATGGCTACACCTTC. This sequence encodes CSARPGGSPNYGYTF.

This clonotype has at least ten counts. The chain recombines TRBV6-6 with TRBJ2-7; no firm D call. Trimming shortened V by 3 bases and J by 5 bases, and 11 bases separated the two germline ends. The germline CDR1 and CDR2 sequences are MNHNY and SVGAGI (reference sequence). The CDR3 is 13 amino acids. The CDR3 here is CASSYPGLNEQYF. For the CDR3, the DNA is TGTGCCAGCAGTTATCCCGGCCTTAACGAGCAGTACTTC.

This clonotype was detected many times. The genes are TRBV12-3 or TRBV12-4 and TRBJ1-5; D is ambiguous. Trimming removed 2 bases at V and 11 bases at J, with 10 bases between. CDR3 size: 12 residues. CDR3 sequence (DNA): TGTGCCAGCAGTTTAAGTAGGGAAACCCAGCATTTT. Its translation: CASSLSRETQHF.

CDR3 loop: CASSLVAGSNGYTF. The CDR3 nucleotides read TGCGCCAGCAGCTTGGTGGCAGGGTCTAATGGCTACACCTTC. The chain links TRBV5-1 to TRBJ1-2; perhaps TRBD1 as D (5 bases). This CDR3 has 14 amino acids. In germline, CDR1 is SGHRS, CDR2 YFSETQ. Trimming shortened V by 0 bases and J by 6 bases, and 12 bases separated the two germline ends.

This clonotype appeared many times. The gene calls are TRBV12-3 or TRBV12-4 and TRBJ1-4, with D tentatively TRBD1 (5 bases). V was shortened by 6 bases and J by 0 bases, with 8 bases between the two germline ends. The CDR3 is 14 residues long. In DNA form, the CDR3 reads TGTGCCAGCAGCTCAGGGACAACTAATGAAAAACTGTTTTTT. Encoded protein: CASSSGTTNEKLFF.

This clonotype was detected ten times or more. The chain combines TRBV20-1 with TRBJ1-5; no clear D. V was clipped by 1 base and J by 6 bases, with 13 bases between them. The CDR3 is made up of 14 amino acids. Germline CDR1 reads DFQATT; CDR2 reads SNEGSKA (reference sequence). CDR3 sequence: CSARVSGRGQPQHF. The CDR3 DNA follows: TGCAGTGCTAGAGTTTCCGGACGGGGTCAGCCCCAGCATTTT.

The chain employs TRBV6-1 and TRBJ2-1; perhaps TRBD1 as D (6 bases). CDR3 length equals 14 residues. Germline V gene sequence: CDR1 MNHNS, CDR2 SASEGT. Trimming stripped 8 bases from V and 7 bases from J, with 18 bases between. The CDR3 nucleotides read TGTGCCAGCGACAAGGGGGACGGGTGGAATGAGCAGTTCTTC. Translating gives CASDKGDGWNEQFF.

This clonotype was picked up many times. The genes are TRBV3-1 and TRBJ2-7, with TRBD2 matching 9 bases. Germline V lookup: CDR1 LGHDT, CDR2 YNNKEL (reference sequence). This CDR3 is built from 18 residues. With 2 bases clipped from V and 4 bases from J, the junction kept 15 bases outside the gene matches. The CDR3 coding sequence is TGTGCCAGCAGCCAATCTAGCGGGAAACCCAGAATTCAATACGAGCAGTACTTC. Encoded protein: CASSQSSGKPRIQYEQYF.

This clonotype was seen ten or more times. V gene TRBV12-5 combines with J gene TRBJ2-1, with TRBD2 matching over 8 bases. This CDR3 region has 16 residues. The J segment lost 2 bases and the V segment lost 6 bases, leaving 9 bases of the junction unmatched. Per germline, CDR1 LGHNT and CDR2 FRNRAP. The DNA for the CDR3 is TGTGCTAGTGGACCCCCATCGGGGGGGGCCTACAATGAGCAGTTCTTC. It codes for CASGPPSGGAYNEQFF.

This clonotype was seen repeatedly, ten times or more. The chain combines TRBV20-1 with TRBJ2-7, with 11 bases identical to TRBD2. V lost 6 bases and J lost 9; bases outside the gene matches: 10. Germline V CDR1 and CDR2: DFQATT, SNEGSKA (reference sequence). The CDR3 spans 13 residues. The CDR3 region has the DNA TGCAGTGCCCCACTAGCGGGGGAGTCGGGGCAGTACTTC. Residues: CSAPLAGESGQYF.

This clonotype was recorded many times. The V gene is TRBV10-3, the J gene TRBJ2-2; 11 bases fit TRBD2. The CDR3 extends over 18 amino acids. V trimming: 5 bases; J trimming: 0 bases; junction bases outside the gene matches: 8. Germline-derived CDR1 and CDR2 are ENHRY and SYGVKD. The CDR3 loop reads CAISQGTSGLTNTGELFF. The DNA for the CDR3 is TGTGCCATCAGTCAAGGGACTAGCGGATTGACGAACACCGGGGAGCTGTTTTTT.

This clonotype turned up a few times. V gene TRBV10-3 combines with J gene TRBJ2-7; no reliable D call. This CDR3 has 11 amino acids. Germline V lookup: CDR1 ENHRY, CDR2 SYGVKD. V lost 10 bases to trimming and J lost 3 bases, with 10 bases between them. CDR3 region: CASGHNYEQYF. The CDR3 DNA reads as TGTGCCAGCGGCCACAACTACGAGCAGTACTTC.

This clonotype was counted ten times or more. This sequence joins TRBV5-1 and TRBJ2-1, with D perhaps TRBD1 or TRBD2 (5 bases each). The CDR3 covers 17 residues. Per the germline V gene, CDR1 is SGHRS and CDR2 is YFSETQ. Trimming cost V 0 bases and J 4 bases, with 17 bases left between them. CDR3 loop: CASSLAYGTNPYNEQFF. Written as DNA, the CDR3 is TGCGCCAGCAGCTTGGCCTATGGGACGAACCCGTACAATGAGCAGTTCTTC. Using reference TRBV5-1 and TRBJ2-1 for the parts outside the CDR3, the full variable domain is KAGVTQTPRYLIKTRGQQVTLSCSPISGHRSVSWYQQTPGQGLQFLFEYFSETQRNKGNFPGRFSGRQFSNSRSEMNVSTLELGDSALYLCASSLAYGTNPYNEQFFGPGTRLTVL.

This clonotype was detected many times. The chain combines TRBV30 with TRBJ1-1; a possible D gene is TRBD1 (6 bases). The CDR3 has 15 residues. Germline CDR1 is GTSNPN and CDR2 is SVGIG (reference sequence). With 2 bases removed from V and 3 bases from J, the gap between germline ends came to 16 bases. CDR3 region: CAWSPGAGAHTEAFF. CDR3 bases: TGTGCCTGGAGTCCTGGGGCAGGGGCCCACACTGAAGCTTTCTTT.